Shown below are 21 T cell receptor beta chains from a single sample sequenced in a study of T cell changes during pregnancy in multiple sclerosis. Profiled with immunoSEQ multiplex PCR; TCRdb holds only in-frame clones, not every one. The sample consists of 95,000 to 110,000 clones, approximately 90% of them appearing once. The material sequenced was peripheral blood, taken in the third trimester of pregnancy. The receptors stem from a female donor in good health, enrolled as a control in a pregnancy study.

The chain joins TRBV5-1 to TRBJ2-7, with TRBD1 as a possible D gene (6 bases). There are 16 residues in the CDR3. In germline, CDR1 is SGHRS, CDR2 YFSETQ. Trimming cost V 4 bases and J 2 bases, with 19 bases left between them. The CDR3 is CASSSGYGTPTYEQYF. DNA of the CDR3: TGCGCCAGCAGCAGCGGATACGGGACACCTACCTACGAGCAGTACTTC.

V gene TRBV27 combines with J gene TRBJ2-5, with D hard to call. This CDR3 is built from 15 residues. Germline values: CDR1 MNHEY, CDR2 SMNVEV (reference sequence). V was shortened by 6 bases and J by 0 bases, with 14 bases between the two germline ends. The CDR3 reads CASSKRNSNQETQYF. Here the CDR3 DNA reads TGTGCCAGCAGCAAAAGGAACAGTAACCAAGAGACCCAGTACTTC.

This chain connects TRBV7-3 to TRBJ2-3; tentatively, D is TRBD2 (6 bases). The V and J ends lost 4 bases and 6 bases respectively, with 14 bases between them. CDR3 length: 14 residues. The V gene's germline CDR1 is SGHTA and CDR2 FQGTGA. The chain's CDR3 is CASSYGTATDTQYF. CDR3 nucleotides: TGTGCCAGCAGCTATGGGACTGCAACGGATACGCAGTATTTT.

The V gene is TRBV4-3, the J gene TRBJ2-2; TRBD1 matches 9 bases. CDR3 length equals 17 residues. The germline CDR1 and CDR2 sequences are LGHNA and YSLEER. The ends lost 4 bases at V and 2 bases at J; junction bases unmatched: 8. The CDR3 bases are TGCGCCAGCAGCCGGTTCCGGGACAGGGTCAACACCGGGGAGCTGTTTTTT. Its translation: CASSRFRDRVNTGELFF.

V gene TRBV9 combines with J gene TRBJ1-1, with D maybe TRBD1 (5 bases). V was clipped by 0 bases and J by 10 bases, with 10 bases between them. CDR1 and CDR2 from the germline V gene are SGDLS and YYNGEE. This CDR3 spans 12 amino acids. The CDR3 sequence is CASSVDGGPAFF. The CDR3 nucleotides read TGTGCCAGCAGCGTAGACGGGGGTCCAGCTTTCTTT. Together with reference TRBV9 and TRBJ1-1, the CDR3 gives the full variable domain: DSGVTQTPKHLITATGQRVTLRCSPRSGDLSVYWYQQSLDQGLQFLIQYYNGEERAKGNILERFSAQQFPDLHSELNLSSLELGDSALYFCASSVDGGPAFFGQGTRLTVV.

The genes are TRBV10-3 and TRBJ2-5; 9 bases match TRBD2. The V gene end was trimmed by 0 bases and the J gene end by 7 bases; junction bases not matched to a gene: 9. The CDR3 spans 16 residues. Germline V lookup: CDR1 ENHRY, CDR2 SYGVKD. The CDR3: CAISESRGGAPRTQYF. CDR3 nucleotides: TGTGCCATCAGTGAGTCCCGCGGGGGGGCCCCAAGGACCCAGTACTTC.

The chain uses TRBV5-4 and TRBJ1-1; D is unresolved. Looked up from germline, CDR1 is SGHNT and CDR2 is YYREEE (reference sequence). The length of the CDR3 is 15 residues. V gave up 0 bases and J gave up 4 bases, with 13 bases separating them. The CDR3 region is CASSLGRGIGTEAFF. CDR3 bases: TGTGCCAGCAGCTTGGGACGCGGGATTGGCACTGAAGCTTTCTTT.

The rearrangement links TRBV21-1 to TRBJ2-1; TRBD2 is the table's D call and was not checked against the DNA. TRBV21-1 is labeled a pseudogene. The CDR3 is made up of 16 amino acids. CDR3 region: CASSAFERGSYNEQFF. The CDR3, as DNA: TGTGCCAGCAGCGCGTTTGAGCGGGGGTCCTACAATGAGCAGTTCTTC.

In its sample, this clone was seen once. This chain's CDR3 is CASTGTVNEKLFF. The CDR3 bases are TGTGCCAGCACCGGGACAGTGAATGAAAAACTGTTTTTT. The genes are TRBV2 and TRBJ1-4, with 7 positions matching TRBD1. The CDR3 covers 13 residues. The germline gives CDR1 SNHLY, CDR2 FYNNEI. J lost 5 bases, V lost 7 bases, and 4 bases had no gene match.

The chain employs TRBV9 and TRBJ1-4; no clear D. This CDR3 has 15 amino acids. Trimming took off 0 bases at V and 7 bases at J, with 13 bases between the two ends. CDR1 and CDR2 from the germline V gene are SGDLS and YYNGEE. The CDR3 coding sequence is TGTGCCAGCAGCGTAGCCCCCACCGGAGGTGAAAAACTGTTTTTT. Translating gives CASSVAPTGGEKLFF. Looking up the rest from reference TRBV9 and TRBJ1-4 gives the full variable domain: DSGVTQTPKHLITATGQRVTLRCSPRSGDLSVYWYQQSLDQGLQFLIQYYNGEERAKGNILERFSAQQFPDLHSELNLSSLELGDSALYFCASSVAPTGGEKLFFGSGTQLSVL.

The V call is TRBV29-1, the J call TRBJ1-3, with D tentatively TRBD1 (5 bases). This CDR3 is built from 14 residues. CDR1 is SQVTM, CDR2 ANQGSEA, per germline. V lost 4 bases and J 2 bases, leaving 12 bases between the germline ends. CDR3 bases: TGCAGCGTTGTTGCAACGGACACTGGAAACACCATATATTTT. It is translated as CSVVATDTGNTIYF.

This rearrangement joins TRBV5-6 to TRBJ1-2, with 8 positions matching TRBD1. The V segment lost 4 bases and the J segment 8 bases; nucleotides outside the gene matches: 7. There are 13 residues in the CDR3. CDR1 SGHDT and CDR2 YYEEEE come from the germline V gene. CDR3 nucleotide sequence: TGTGCCAGCAGCCTGGACAGGGTAGGCGGCTACACCTTC. Translated: CASSLDRVGGYTF.

J is TRBJ2-1 and V is TRBV5-4, with 10 bases aligning to TRBD2. The germline V gene has CDR1 SGHNT and CDR2 YYREEE (reference sequence). V trimming: 2 bases; J trimming: 6 bases; junction bases outside the gene matches: 2. There are 14 residues in the CDR3. CDR3 sequence reads: CASSFSGGPNEQFF. The CDR3 DNA reads TGTGCCAGCAGCTTTAGCGGGGGGCCCAATGAGCAGTTCTTC.

About this clone itself: The junction does not match germline at one end; this may be a read error. The V call is TRBV30, the J call TRBJ2-3; D perhaps matches TRBD1 (6 bases). The CDR3 extends over 14 amino acids. Germline-derived CDR1 and CDR2 are GTSNPN and SVGIG (reference sequence). The CDR3: CAWMYPQTGSGPYF. CDR3 bases: TGTGCCTGGATGTATCCACAAACAGGGTCCGGACCCTACTTT.

The chain combines TRBV15 with TRBJ2-1, with TRBD2 matching over 7 bases. This CDR3 spans 17 amino acids. From germline, CDR1 is LNHNV and CDR2 YYDKDF (reference sequence). V was pared by 0 bases and J by 2 bases, with 7 bases of the junction left unmatched. Written as DNA, the CDR3 is TGTGCCACCAGCAGAGATTTAGAGGGAGGGGCCTACAATGAGCAGTTCTTC. The encoded protein is CATSRDLEGGAYNEQFF. Supplemented by reference TRBV15 and TRBJ2-1, the full variable domain reads DAMVIQNPRYQVTQFGKPVTLSCSQTLNHNVMYWYQQKSSQAPKLLFHYYDKDFNNEADTPDNFQSRRPNTSFCFLDIRSPGLGDTAMYLCATSRDLEGGAYNEQFFGPGTRLTVL.

The genes are TRBV19 and TRBJ1-6; D may be TRBD1 (6 bases). The CDR3 sequence is 15 residues long. Germline CDR1 reads LNHDA; CDR2 reads SQIVND (reference sequence). Trimming left V 10 bases short and J 5 bases short, with 18 bases between. The CDR3 is CATQAPTGNNSPLHF. The CDR3 region has the DNA TGTGCCACCCAGGCGCCGACAGGCAATAATTCACCCCTCCACTTT.

This chain connects TRBV4-1 to TRBJ2-5; possible D gene TRBD2, 6 bases. Germline CDR1 MGHRA, CDR2 YSYEKL. The CDR3 runs to 14 residues. Trimming cost V 2 bases and J 1 base, with 8 bases left between them. CDR3 loop: CASSQRGLQETQYF. The CDR3 nucleotides read TGCGCCAGCAGCCAACGGGGACTCCAAGAGACCCAGTACTTC.

The gene calls are TRBV7-3 and TRBJ2-1; 8 nucleotides agree with TRBD2. Germline loops: CDR1 SGHTA, CDR2 FQGTGA. This CDR3 has 15 amino acids. J was trimmed by 6 bases and V by 1 base; bases with no gene match: 5. The CDR3 region is CASSLNPAGVNEQFF. CDR3 DNA: TGTGCCAGCAGCTTAAATCCAGCGGGGGTCAATGAGCAGTTCTTC.

The chain employs TRBV27 and TRBJ1-6, with D hard to call. The CDR3 contains 14 residues. The germline V gene encodes CDR1 MNHEY and CDR2 SMNVEV (reference sequence). The V end lost 7 bases, the J end lost 7 bases, and 14 bases lay between the germline ends. The CDR3 nucleotides read TGTGCCAGCACCCCTCTCCCGGGAAATTCACCCCTCCACTTT. Translating it yields CASTPLPGNSPLHF.

The CDR3 protein is CASSLDSHSSPLHF. CDR3 sequence (DNA): TGTGCCAGCAGCTTAGACTCCCATTCCTCACCCCTCCACTTT. J is TRBJ1-6 and V is TRBV7-9; D remains unclear. Looked up from germline, CDR1 is SEHNR and CDR2 is FQNEAQ (reference sequence). The V end was cut by 1 base, the J end by 10 bases, with 11 bases between. This CDR3 is 14 amino acids long.

J is TRBJ1-5 and V is TRBV19; D not certain. Germline CDR1 LNHDA, CDR2 SQIVND (reference sequence). V lost 5 bases, J lost 0 bases, and 8 bases lay in between. The CDR3 spans 14 residues. The CDR3 loop reads CASSPGFSNQPQHF. The CDR3 DNA reads as TGTGCCAGTAGTCCAGGTTTTAGCAATCAGCCCCAGCATTTT.